The 18 T cell receptor beta chains reported below all come from one sample, sequenced in a study of blood T cells in healthy people across ages. A second PCR of about 7 to 12 cycles used a sample-barcoded 5' primer and a J-beta primer mix. MiXCR, run by TCRdb on the 5' RACE reads, gives a single entry per CDR3 protein. The sample contains roughly 560,000 distinct CDR3 sequences, less than 25% of which appear only once. This sample also appeared in a second study, on T cells of mothers and their children.

Sequenced sample: blood. These receptors were collected from a boy between 5 and 17 years old in good health.

The rearrangement uses TRBV5-1 and TRBJ2-5; no definite D call. V was shortened by 1 base and J by 2 bases, with 9 bases between the two germline ends. This CDR3 has 14 residues. Looked up from germline, CDR1 is SGHRS and CDR2 is YFSETQ. CDR3 DNA: TGCGCCAGCAGCTTGTCATCCGGGCAAGAGACCCAGTACTTC. Protein: CASSLSSGQETQYF. Using reference TRBV5-1 and TRBJ2-5 for the parts outside the CDR3, the full variable domain is KAGVTQTPRYLIKTRGQQVTLSCSPISGHRSVSWYQQTPGQGLQFLFEYFSETQRNKGNFPGRFSGRQFSNSRSEMNVSTLELGDSALYLCASSLSSGQETQYFGPGTRLLVL.

This clonotype was seen many times. V and J are TRBV4-2 and TRBJ2-6, with D uncertain. The CDR3 is 16 residues long. The V end was cut by 0 bases, the J end by 0 bases, with 6 bases between. CDR1 and CDR2 (germline): LGHNA, YNFKEQ. The CDR3 loop reads CASSQEKTSGANVLTF. In nucleotides, the CDR3 is TGTGCCAGCAGCCAAGAAAAAACCTCTGGGGCCAACGTCCTGACTTTC.

This clonotype was picked up many times. The chain is built from TRBV4-2 and TRBJ2-3, with 11 bases lining up with TRBD1. The trim removed 1 base at V and 4 bases at J, leaving 1 base unmatched. The germline CDR1 and CDR2 sequences are LGHNA and YNFKEQ. CDR3 length: 15 residues. For the CDR3, the DNA is TGTGCCAGCAGCCAAGGGACAGGGGGCGCAGATACGCAGTATTTT. Its translation: CASSQGTGGADTQYF.

V and J are TRBV4-1 and TRBJ2-3, with 10 bases lining up with TRBD2. V was pared by 0 bases and J by 6 bases, with 9 bases of the junction left unmatched. This CDR3 is built from 17 residues. Germline CDR1 MGHRA, CDR2 YSYEKL. The CDR3 coding sequence is TGCGCCAGCAGCCAAGATGGGGCTAGCGGGAGTCCCGATACGCAGTATTTT. This encodes CASSQDGASGSPDTQYF.

The chain recombines TRBV6-1 with TRBJ2-5, with D unclear. The assigned J gene may be wrong: the sequence end matches TRBJ2-1 better. This CDR3 comprises 12 residues. Per germline, CDR1 MNHNS and CDR2 SASEGT. Written as DNA, the CDR3 is TGTGCCAGCTCTAATCTACGGAGCGAGCAGTTCTTC. Translated: CASSNLRSEQFF.

This chain uses TRBV5-1 with TRBJ1-1, with D hard to call. CDR1 is SGHRS and CDR2 is YFSETQ in the germline V gene. V lost 2 bases and J 2 bases, leaving 7 bases between the germline ends. The CDR3 is 13 amino acids. Written as DNA, the CDR3 is TGCGCCAGCAGCTTAGACATCAACACTGAAGCTTTCTTT. This sequence encodes CASSLDINTEAFF.

This clonotype was picked up a small number of times. The rearrangement links TRBV20-1 to TRBJ1-2; the D is unclear. The V gene's germline CDR1 is DFQATT and CDR2 SNEGSKA (reference sequence). The CDR3 contains 12 residues. Trimming left V 1 base short and J 2 bases short, with 5 bases between. For the CDR3, the DNA is TGCAGTGCTAGAGCTACCAACTATGGCTACACCTTC. This codes for CSARATNYGYTF.

V is TRBV9 and J is TRBJ2-5; TRBD2 matches at 10 bases. Gene TRBJ2-1 matches the end of the DNA better, so the J call may be wrong. The CDR3 covers 17 residues. CDR1 is SGDLS, CDR2 YYNGEE, per germline. In nucleotides, the CDR3 is TGTGCCAGCAGCGTAACCCATGGACTAGCGGCCTACAATGAGCAGTTCTTC. Its translation is CASSVTHGLAAYNEQFF.

The V call is TRBV4-3, the J call TRBJ2-5, with a possible D match to TRBD2 (6 bases). With the DNA end fitting TRBJ2-7 better, the J assignment may be wrong. The CDR3 runs 16 residues. The germline CDR1 and CDR2 sequences are LGHNA and YSLEER. The CDR3 loop reads CASSQVWGVGSYEQYF. The CDR3 nucleotides are TGCGCCAGCAGCCAAGTTTGGGGGGTGGGCTCCTACGAGCAGTACTTC.

With respect to this clonotype: One end of the junction is discordant with germline, which a read error may explain. This chain connects TRBV9 to TRBJ2-1; unclear D gene. This CDR3 is built from 16 residues. Germline CDR1 reads SGDLS; CDR2 reads YYNGEE. CDR3 nucleotide sequence: TGTGCTAGCAGCGTAGGCCCCACCGGCGCCTACAATGAGCAGTTCTTC. Protein sequence: CASSVGPTGAYNEQFF.

This clonotype was counted only a few times. This chain uses TRBV6-1 with TRBJ2-6, with D hard to call. V was trimmed by 3 bases and J by 14 bases, leaving 5 bases between them. CDR1 and CDR2 (germline): MNHNS, SASEGT. This CDR3 has 10 residues. CDR3 region: CASSEMILTF. CDR3 in DNA: TGTGCCAGCAGTGAGATGATCCTGACTTTC.

V usage is TRBV7-9 and J usage is TRBJ2-5; D is possibly TRBD2 (5 bases). The CDR3 is made up of 16 amino acids. Germline-derived CDR1 and CDR2 are SEHNR and FQNEAQ (reference sequence). Trimming took 3 bases from V and 2 from J, leaving 16 bases between them. CDR3 sequence: CASSFSAASSQETQYF. The CDR3 DNA reads as TGTGCCAGCAGCTTCTCAGCGGCATCCTCTCAAGAGACCCAGTACTTC. The whole variable domain, filled in from reference TRBV7-9 and TRBJ2-5, reads DTGVSQNPRHKITKRGQNVTFRCDPISEHNRLYWYRQTLGQGPEFLTYFQNEAQLEKSRLLSDRFSAERPKGSFSTLEIQRTEQGDSAMYLCASSFSAASSQETQYFGPGTRLLVL.

The rearrangement links TRBV15 to TRBJ2-1; TRBD1 or TRBD2 may be the D gene (6 bases each). Germline-derived CDR1 and CDR2 are LNHNV and YYDKDF (reference sequence). With 9 bases removed from V and 0 bases from J, the gap between germline ends came to 15 bases. The CDR3 is made up of 15 amino acids. CDR3 bases: TGTGCCACTCGGAGGGGGAGTAGCTCCTACAATGAGCAGTTCTTC. Protein: CATRRGSSSYNEQFF.

V is TRBV12-3 or TRBV12-4 and J is TRBJ2-1; 10 bases are shared with TRBD1. Unmatched junction bases numbered 4, after V lost 6 bases and J lost 2 bases. This CDR3 contains 15 residues. DNA of the CDR3: TGTGCCAGCAGGACGGGACAGGGGACCTACAATGAGCAGTTCTTC. Translation: CASRTGQGTYNEQFF.

This clonotype was detected a few times. The chain recombines TRBV19 with TRBJ2-5; unclear D gene. Germline CDR1 and CDR2: LNHDA and SQIVND (reference sequence). CDR3 size: 12 residues. Trimming pared 7 bases from V and 3 bases from J, leaving 9 bases between. The CDR3 DNA sequence: TGTGCCAGTAAGACCGAAAAAGAGACCCAGTACTTC. Amino acid sequence: CASKTEKETQYF.

V usage is TRBV3-1 and J usage is TRBJ1-5; a weak D match, TRBD1 (6 bases). V dropped 1 base and J dropped 6 bases, with 13 bases sitting between them. Germline V gene sequence: CDR1 LGHDT, CDR2 YNNKEL (reference sequence). The CDR3 totals 15 residues. The CDR3 nucleotides are TGTGCCAGCAGCCAAGGGGGTCGGGGGGCTCAGCCCCAGCATTTT. Its translation: CASSQGGRGAQPQHF.

The chain links TRBV20-1 to TRBJ2-5, with D possibly being TRBD2 (5 bases). The CDR3 is 13 residues long. V was pared by 3 bases and J by 4 bases, with 12 bases between. CDR1 is DFQATT, CDR2 SNEGSKA, per germline (reference sequence). CDR3 sequence (DNA): TGCAGTGCTAGTGCTGGACTGGGAGAGACCCAGTACTTC. It is translated as CSASAGLGETQYF.

This clonotype has just one count. The V and J genes are TRBV4-2 and TRBJ2-1; D possibly corresponds to TRBD2 (6 bases). The germline V gene encodes CDR1 LGHNA and CDR2 YNFKEQ. CDR3 length: 15 residues. Trimming stripped 4 bases from V and 9 bases from J, with 19 bases between. The CDR3 DNA sequence: TGTGCCAGCAGCCTCTCGACTAGTCTCGGAGGTGAGCAGTTCTTC. Protein product: CASSLSTSLGGEQFF.